This T cell receptor (beta chain) appears in the sequencing data of a study of cytomegalovirus exposure and HLA in healthy donors. CDR1 MGHRA and CDR2 YSYEKL come from the germline V gene. CDR3 size: 14 residues. The trim removed 2 bases at V and 1 base at J, leaving 1 base unmatched. Separate from the approximately 720-subject first cohort, the roughly 120-subject validation cohort was the one that the donors belonged to. The study, taken as a whole, reports: Confirmation was obtained in vitro that a few CMV-associated chains are specific for CMV antigens. The authors listed 180 or so TCR beta chains as cytomegalovirus-associated. It was reported that the classifier diagnosed cytomegalovirus status with high specificity and sensitivity in both the original and validation cohorts.

A remark on this clone: The antigen remains unidentified.

The method was immunoSEQ multiplex PCR; TCRdb's version includes in-frame clones alone and lacks a portion of them. The data contain some 120,000 clones, roughly 95% of them singletons. The rearrangement uses TRBV4-1 and TRBJ1-1, with 7 bases fitting TRBD1. Sequences were obtained from PBMCs. The receptor was isolated from a man between 18 and 35 years old in good health and CMV-seronegative. The CDR3 here is CASSQTGANTEAFF. CDR3 DNA sequence: TGCGCCAGCAGCCAAACAGGGGCGAACACTGAAGCTTTCTTT.